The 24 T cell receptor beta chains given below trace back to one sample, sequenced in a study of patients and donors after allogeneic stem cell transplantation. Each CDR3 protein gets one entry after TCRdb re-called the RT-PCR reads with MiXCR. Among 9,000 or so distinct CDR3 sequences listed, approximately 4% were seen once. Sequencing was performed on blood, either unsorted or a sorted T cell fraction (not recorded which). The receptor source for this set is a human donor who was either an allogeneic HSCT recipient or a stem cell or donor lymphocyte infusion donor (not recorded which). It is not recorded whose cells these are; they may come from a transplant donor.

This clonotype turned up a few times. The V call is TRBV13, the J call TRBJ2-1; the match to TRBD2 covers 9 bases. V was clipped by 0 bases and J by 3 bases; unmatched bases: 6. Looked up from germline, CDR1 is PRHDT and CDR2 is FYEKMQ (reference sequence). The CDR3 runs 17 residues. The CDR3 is CASSLGTSGLLYNEQFF. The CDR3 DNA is TGTGCCAGCAGCTTAGGGACTAGCGGCCTCCTCTACAATGAGCAGTTCTTC.

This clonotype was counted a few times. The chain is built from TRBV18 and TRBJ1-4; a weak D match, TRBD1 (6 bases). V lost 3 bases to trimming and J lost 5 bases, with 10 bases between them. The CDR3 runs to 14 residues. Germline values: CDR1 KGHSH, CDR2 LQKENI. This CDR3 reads CASSPRDNNEKLFF. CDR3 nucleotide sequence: TGTGCCAGCTCACCCCGGGACAACAATGAAAAACTGTTTTTT.

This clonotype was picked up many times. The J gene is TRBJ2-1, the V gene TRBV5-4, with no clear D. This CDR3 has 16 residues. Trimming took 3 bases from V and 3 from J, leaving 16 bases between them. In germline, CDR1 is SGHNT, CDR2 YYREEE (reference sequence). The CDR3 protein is CASSSEGGTNYNEQFF. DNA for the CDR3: TGTGCCAGCAGCTCAGAAGGCGGTACCAACTACAATGAGCAGTTCTTC. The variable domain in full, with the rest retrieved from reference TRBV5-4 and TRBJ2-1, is ETGVTQSPTHLIKTRGQQVTLRCSSQSGHNTVSWYQQALGQGPQFIFQYYREEENGRGNFPPRFSGLQFPNYSSELNVNALELDDSALYLCASSSEGGTNYNEQFFGPGTRLTVL.

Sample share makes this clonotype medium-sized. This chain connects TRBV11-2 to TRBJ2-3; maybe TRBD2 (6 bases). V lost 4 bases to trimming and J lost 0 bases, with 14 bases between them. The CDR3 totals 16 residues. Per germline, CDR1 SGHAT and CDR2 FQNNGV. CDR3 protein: CASSSGLLGSTDTQYF. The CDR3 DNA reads TGTGCCAGCAGCTCAGGACTATTAGGGAGCACAGATACGCAGTATTTT.

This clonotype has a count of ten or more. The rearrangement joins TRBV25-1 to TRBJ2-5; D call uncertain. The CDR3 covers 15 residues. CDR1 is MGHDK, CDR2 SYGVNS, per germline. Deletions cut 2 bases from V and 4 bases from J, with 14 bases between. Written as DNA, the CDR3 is TGTGCCAGCAGTGAACTTCGTGACCTTCGAGAGACCCAGTACTTC. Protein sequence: CASSELRDLRETQYF.

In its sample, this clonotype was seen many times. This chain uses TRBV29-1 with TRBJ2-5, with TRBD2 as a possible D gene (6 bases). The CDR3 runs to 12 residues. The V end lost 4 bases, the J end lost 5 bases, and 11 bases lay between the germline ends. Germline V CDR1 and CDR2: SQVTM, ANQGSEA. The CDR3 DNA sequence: TGCAGCGTTGCGGGAGTCCCCGAGACCCAGTACTTC. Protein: CSVAGVPETQYF.

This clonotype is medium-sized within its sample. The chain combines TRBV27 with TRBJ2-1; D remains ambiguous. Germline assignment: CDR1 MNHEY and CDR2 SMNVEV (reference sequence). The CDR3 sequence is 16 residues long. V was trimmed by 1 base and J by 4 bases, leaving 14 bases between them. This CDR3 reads CASSLFVGLLYNEQFF. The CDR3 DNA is TGTGCCAGCAGTTTATTTGTTGGCCTTCTTTACAATGAGCAGTTCTTC.

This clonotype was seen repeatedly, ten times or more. The CDR3 region is CASSPSLAGVTGELFF. DNA of the CDR3: TGTGCCAGCTCACCGTCGCTAGCGGGAGTCACCGGGGAGCTGTTTTTT. The genes are TRBV18 and TRBJ2-2; 10 positions match TRBD2. CDR3 length equals 16 residues. CDR1 is KGHSH, CDR2 LQKENI, per germline. The V segment lost 3 bases and the J segment 4 bases; nucleotides outside the gene matches: 5.

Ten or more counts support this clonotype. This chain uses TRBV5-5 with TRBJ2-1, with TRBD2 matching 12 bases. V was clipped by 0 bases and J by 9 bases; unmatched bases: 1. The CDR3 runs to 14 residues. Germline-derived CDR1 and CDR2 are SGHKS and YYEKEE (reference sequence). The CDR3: CASSLVGLAGEQFF. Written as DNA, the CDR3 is TGTGCCAGCAGCTTGGTGGGACTAGCGGGTGAGCAGTTCTTC.

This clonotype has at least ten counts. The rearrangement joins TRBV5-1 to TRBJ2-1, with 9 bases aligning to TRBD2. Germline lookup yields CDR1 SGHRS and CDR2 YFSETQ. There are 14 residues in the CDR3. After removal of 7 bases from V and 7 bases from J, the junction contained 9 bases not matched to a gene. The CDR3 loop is CASVRVAGENEQFF. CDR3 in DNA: TGCGCCAGCGTCAGGGTAGCGGGAGAAAATGAGCAGTTCTTC.

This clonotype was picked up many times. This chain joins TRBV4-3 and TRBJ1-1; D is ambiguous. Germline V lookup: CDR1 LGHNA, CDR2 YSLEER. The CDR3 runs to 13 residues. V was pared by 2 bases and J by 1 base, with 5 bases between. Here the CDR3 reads CASSQYRNTEAFF. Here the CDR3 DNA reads TGCGCCAGCAGCCAATATCGGAACACTGAAGCTTTCTTT.

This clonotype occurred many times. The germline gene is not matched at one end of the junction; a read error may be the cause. CDR3 nucleotide sequence: TGTGCCAGCAGTTACTCGAATCTTCGGACCCTTCCCACCTTC. Amino acids: CASSYSNLRTLPTF. V and J are TRBV6-5 and TRBJ2-1, with unresolved D. The CDR3 consists of 14 residues. Germline loops: CDR1 MNHEY, CDR2 SVGAGI.

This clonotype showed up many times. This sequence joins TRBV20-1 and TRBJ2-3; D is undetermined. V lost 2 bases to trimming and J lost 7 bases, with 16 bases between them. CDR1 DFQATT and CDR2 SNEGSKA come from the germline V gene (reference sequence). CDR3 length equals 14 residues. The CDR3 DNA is TGCAGTGCTAGAATTGGCGGTTGGGGAAATACGCAGTATTTT. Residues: CSARIGGWGNTQYF.

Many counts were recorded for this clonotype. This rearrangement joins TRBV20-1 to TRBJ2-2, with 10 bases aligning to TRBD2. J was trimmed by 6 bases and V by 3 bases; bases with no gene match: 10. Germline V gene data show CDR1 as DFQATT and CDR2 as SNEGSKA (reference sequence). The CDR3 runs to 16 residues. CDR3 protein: CSASPSGSTDSGELFF. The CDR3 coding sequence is TGCAGTGCTAGCCCTAGCGGGAGTACGGATTCCGGGGAGCTGTTTTTT.

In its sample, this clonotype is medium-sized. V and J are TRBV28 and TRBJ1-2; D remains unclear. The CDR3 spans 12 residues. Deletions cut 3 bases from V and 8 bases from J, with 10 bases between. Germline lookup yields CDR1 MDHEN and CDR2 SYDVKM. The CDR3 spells CASSFGLSGYTF. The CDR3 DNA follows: TGTGCCAGCAGTTTTGGGCTGAGCGGCTACACCTTC.

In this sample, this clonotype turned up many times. The CDR3: CASFNASGRIWETQYF. The DNA of the CDR3 is TGTGCCAGCTTCAATGCAAGCGGGAGGATCTGGGAGACCCAGTACTTC. V and J are TRBV7-9 and TRBJ2-5; 9 bases line up with TRBD2. This CDR3 has 16 residues. V gave up 8 bases and J gave up 5 bases; unmatched junction bases: 15. Germline assignment: CDR1 SEHNR and CDR2 FQNEAQ (reference sequence).

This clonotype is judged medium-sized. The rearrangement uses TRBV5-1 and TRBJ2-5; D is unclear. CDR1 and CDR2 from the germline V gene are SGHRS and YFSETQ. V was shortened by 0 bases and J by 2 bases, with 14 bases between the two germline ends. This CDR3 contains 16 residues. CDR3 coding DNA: TGCGCCAGCAGCTTGGGTACCTACTCACCTCAAGAGACCCAGTACTTC. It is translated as CASSLGTYSPQETQYF. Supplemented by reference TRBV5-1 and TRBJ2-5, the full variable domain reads KAGVTQTPRYLIKTRGQQVTLSCSPISGHRSVSWYQQTPGQGLQFLFEYFSETQRNKGNFPGRFSGRQFSNSRSEMNVSTLELGDSALYLCASSLGTYSPQETQYFGPGTRLLVL.

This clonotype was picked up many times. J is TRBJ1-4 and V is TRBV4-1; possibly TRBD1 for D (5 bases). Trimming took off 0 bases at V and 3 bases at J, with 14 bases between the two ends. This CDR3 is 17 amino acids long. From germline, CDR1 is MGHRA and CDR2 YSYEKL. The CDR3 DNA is TGCGCCAGCAGCCAAGATGACGGGGCTCGGGCTAATGAAAAACTGTTTTTT. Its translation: CASSQDDGARANEKLFF.

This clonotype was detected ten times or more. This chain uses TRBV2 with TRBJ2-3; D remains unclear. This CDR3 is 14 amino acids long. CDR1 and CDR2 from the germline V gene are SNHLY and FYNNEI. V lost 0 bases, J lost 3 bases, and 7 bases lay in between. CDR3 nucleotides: TGTGCCAGCAGTGAAGCGCTTTGGACAGATACGCAGTATTTT. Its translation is CASSEALWTDTQYF.

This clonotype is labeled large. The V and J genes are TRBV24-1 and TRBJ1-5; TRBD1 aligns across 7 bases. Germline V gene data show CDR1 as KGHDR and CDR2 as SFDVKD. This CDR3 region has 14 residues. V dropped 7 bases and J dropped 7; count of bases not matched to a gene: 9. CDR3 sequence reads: CATSQTGFGQPQHF. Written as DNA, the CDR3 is TGTGCCACCAGCCAGACAGGGTTCGGGCAGCCCCAGCATTTT.

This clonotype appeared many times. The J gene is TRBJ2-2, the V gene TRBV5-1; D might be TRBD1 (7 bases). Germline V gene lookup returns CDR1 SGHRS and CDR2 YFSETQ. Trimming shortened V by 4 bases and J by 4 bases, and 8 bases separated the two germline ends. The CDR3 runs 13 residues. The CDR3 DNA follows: TGCGCCAGCAGCCAGGGGGGCACCGGGGAGCTGTTTTTT. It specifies CASSQGGTGELFF.

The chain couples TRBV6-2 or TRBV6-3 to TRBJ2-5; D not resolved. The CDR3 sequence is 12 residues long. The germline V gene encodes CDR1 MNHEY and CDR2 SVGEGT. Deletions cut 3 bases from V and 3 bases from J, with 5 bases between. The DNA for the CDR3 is TGTGCCAGCAGTTATTGGGAAGAGACCCAGTACTTC. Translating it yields CASSYWEETQYF.

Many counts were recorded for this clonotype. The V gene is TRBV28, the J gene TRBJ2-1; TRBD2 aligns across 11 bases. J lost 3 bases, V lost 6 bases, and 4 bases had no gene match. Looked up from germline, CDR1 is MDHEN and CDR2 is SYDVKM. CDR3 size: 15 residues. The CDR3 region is CASRLAGGSYNEQFF. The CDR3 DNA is TGTGCCAGCAGATTAGCGGGAGGGAGCTACAATGAGCAGTTCTTC.

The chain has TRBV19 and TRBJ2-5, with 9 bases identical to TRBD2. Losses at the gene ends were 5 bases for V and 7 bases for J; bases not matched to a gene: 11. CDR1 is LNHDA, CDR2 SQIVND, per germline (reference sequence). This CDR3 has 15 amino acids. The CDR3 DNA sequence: TGTGCCAGTAGTGGGAAGGTAGCGGGAGAGGGGACCCAGTACTTC. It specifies CASSGKVAGEGTQYF. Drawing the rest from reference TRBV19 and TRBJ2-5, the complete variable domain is DGGITQSPKYLFRKEGQNVTLSCEQNLNHDAMYWYRQDPGQGLRLIYYSQIVNDFQKGDIAEGYSVSREKKESFPLTVTSAQKNPTAFYLCASSGKVAGEGTQYFGPGTRLLVL.